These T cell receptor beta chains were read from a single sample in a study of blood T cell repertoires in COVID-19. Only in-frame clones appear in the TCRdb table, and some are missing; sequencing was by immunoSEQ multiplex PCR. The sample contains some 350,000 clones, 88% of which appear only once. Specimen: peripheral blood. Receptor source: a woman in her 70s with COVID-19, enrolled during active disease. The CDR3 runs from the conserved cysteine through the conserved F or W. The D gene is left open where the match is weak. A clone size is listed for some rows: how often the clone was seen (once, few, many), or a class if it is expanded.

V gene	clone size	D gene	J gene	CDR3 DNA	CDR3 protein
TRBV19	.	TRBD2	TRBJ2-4	TGTGCCAGTAGGGCTGGGGGGGGTTTAGCCAAAAACATTCAGTACTTC	CASRAGGGLAKNIQYF
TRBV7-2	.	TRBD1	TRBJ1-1	TGTGCCAGCAGCTTCCAAGGGGGCGACACTGAAGCTTTCTTT	CASSFQGGDTEAFF
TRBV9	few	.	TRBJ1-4	TGTGCCAGCAGCGTAACGGGAGGTGCTAATGAAAAACTGTTTTTT	CASSVTGGANEKLFF
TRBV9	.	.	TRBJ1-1	TGTGCCAGCAGCGGGGCAGCGGGGGATGCCACTGAAGCTTTCTTT	CASSGAAGDATEAFF
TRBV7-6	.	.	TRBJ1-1	TGTGCCAGCAGCTTAGGGGCTAACACTGAAGCTTTCTTT	CASSLGANTEAFF
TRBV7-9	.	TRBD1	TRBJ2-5	TGTGCCAGCAGCTTAGCGGGGACAGGGGAGACCCAGTACTTC	CASSLAGTGETQYF
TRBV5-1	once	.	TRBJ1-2	TGCGCCAGCAGCATGGACAGTCTCTATGGCTACACCTTC	CASSMDSLYGYTF
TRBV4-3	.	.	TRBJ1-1	TGCGCCAGCAGCCAATGGAGGGGCACGATGGGAGCTTTCTTT	CASSQWRGTMGAFF
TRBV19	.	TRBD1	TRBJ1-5	TGTGCCAGTAGTATGTGGGACAGGGGGCCGGGGCAGCCCCAGCATTTT	CASSMWDRGPGQPQHF
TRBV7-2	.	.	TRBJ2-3	TGTGCCAGCAGCATTATCCCCAGGGGCCCGAGAGATACGCAGTATTTT	CASSIIPRGPRDTQYF
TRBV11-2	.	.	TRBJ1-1	TGTGCCAGCAGCATGTACAGGGCTGGTGACACTGAAGCTTTCTTT	CASSMYRAGDTEAFF
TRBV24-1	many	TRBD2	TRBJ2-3	TGTGCCACCAGTGACCCAGCCCCACTAGCGGGGAGAGGAGCAGATACGCAGTATTTT	CATSDPAPLAGRGADTQYF
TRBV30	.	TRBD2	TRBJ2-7	TGTGCCTGGAGTGTACAGCGGGGAAATGAGCAGTACTTC	CAWSVQRGNEQYF
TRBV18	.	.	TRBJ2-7	TGTGCCAGCTCACCACAGGGGTTAGGGAACGAGCAGTACTTC	CASSPQGLGNEQYF
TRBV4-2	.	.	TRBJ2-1	TGTGCCAGCAGCCATAACAAACAGGGAAGGTACAATGAGCAGTTCTTC	CASSHNKQGRYNEQFF
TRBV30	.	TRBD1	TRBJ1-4	TGTGCCTGGAGTACCGGGACAGGGGGAAGGGAAAAACTGTTTTTT	CAWSTGTGGREKLFF
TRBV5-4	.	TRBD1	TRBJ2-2	TGTGCCAGCAGCTCCGCGGGACAGGGGTCCCTGAACACCGGGGAGCTGTTTTTT	CASSSAGQGSLNTGELFF
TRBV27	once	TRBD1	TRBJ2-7	TGTGCCAGCAGTTCCTACGGGACAGGGGGCACCGAGCAGTACTTC	CASSSYGTGGTEQYF
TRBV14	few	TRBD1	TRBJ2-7	TGTGCCAGCAGCCGATTAGGACAGGGTCTCTACGAGCAGTACTTC	CASSRLGQGLYEQYF
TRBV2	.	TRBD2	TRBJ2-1	TGTGCCATCGGGGGAGCGGGGGGGTACTACAATGAGCAGTTCTTC	CAIGGAGGYYNEQFF
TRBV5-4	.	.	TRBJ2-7	TGTGCCAGCAGCTTGGACGGGGGCTCCTACGAGCAGTACTTC	CASSLDGGSYEQYF
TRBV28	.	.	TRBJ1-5	TGTGCCAGCAGTTTACCGGCGGGGTATCAGCCCCAGCATTTT	CASSLPAGYQPQHF
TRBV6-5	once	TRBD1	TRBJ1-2	TGTGCCAGCTTAAGGAGTGGGGCAGGGGGCTATGTCACCTTC	CASLRSGAGGYVTF
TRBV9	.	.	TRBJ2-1	TGTGCCAGCAGCCGCGGGCGGGGCGGAGAGCAGTTCTTC	CASSRGRGGEQFF
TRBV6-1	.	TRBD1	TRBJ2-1	TGTGCCAGCAGTGAAAGGGACAGGGGGCCGAATGAGCAGTTCTTC	CASSERDRGPNEQFF
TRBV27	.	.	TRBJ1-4	TGTGCCAGCAGTTCCCTAGGACTGGGAGGTGAAAAACTGTTTTTT	CASSSLGLGGEKLFF